The 19 T cell receptor beta chains below were found in one sample sequenced in a study of response to subunit inactivated influenza vaccine. TCRdb re-called the RT-PCR reads with MiXCR, one entry per CDR3 protein. The sample consists of a few hundred thousand distinct CDR3 sequences, roughly 15% of them appearing once. The sequencing here drew on PBMCs from blood, taken 11 to 12 days after vaccination. These receptors were taken from a man aged 50 to 59 who received an inactivated influenza vaccine.

This clonotype has just a few counts. V gene TRBV7-8 combines with J gene TRBJ2-4, with D hard to call. Trimming took 5 bases from V and 6 from J, leaving 17 bases between them. Germline values: CDR1 SGHVS, CDR2 FQNEAQ. This CDR3 region has 15 residues. Here the CDR3 reads CASSPSTGRSNIQYF. The CDR3 DNA is TGTGCCAGCAGCCCGTCGACGGGCAGATCAAACATTCAGTACTTC.

The chain carries TRBV20-1 and TRBJ2-1; D not resolved. CDR3 length: 14 amino acids. The V end was cut by 1 base, the J end by 0 bases, with 7 bases between. Per germline, CDR1 DFQATT and CDR2 SNEGSKA (reference sequence). CDR3 sequence reads: CSARALSSYNEQFF. As DNA, the CDR3 is TGCAGTGCTAGAGCATTAAGCTCCTACAATGAGCAGTTCTTC.

This clonotype was observed a handful of times. The chain employs TRBV12-3 or TRBV12-4 and TRBJ2-7; 9 bases line up with TRBD1. J lost 4 bases, V lost 4 bases, and 8 bases had no gene match. The CDR3 has 15 residues. The CDR3 spells CASSYRVGQGYEQYF. CDR3 nucleotide sequence: TGTGCCAGCAGTTACCGTGTAGGACAGGGGTACGAGCAGTACTTC.

The V and J genes are TRBV12-3 or TRBV12-4 and TRBJ1-1; possibly TRBD1 for D (5 bases). The CDR3 spans 15 residues. V was pared by 7 bases and J by 5 bases, with 20 bases between. This CDR3 is CASTNPGAVGTEAFF. The DNA for the CDR3 is TGTGCCAGCACCAACCCCGGGGCCGTGGGGACTGAAGCTTTCTTT.

This clonotype was observed a handful of times. This rearrangement joins TRBV4-1 to TRBJ2-5; 9 nucleotides line up with TRBD1. The CDR3 is 16 residues long. Germline V gene data show CDR1 as MGHRA and CDR2 as YSYEKL. V lost 4 bases and J lost 5; bases outside the gene matches: 11. The CDR3 region is CASSPFKTGGRETQYF. CDR3 in DNA: TGCGCCAGCAGCCCCTTCAAGACAGGGGGTAGGGAGACCCAGTACTTC.

The chain links TRBV27 to TRBJ2-3; D unclear. In germline, CDR1 is MNHEY, CDR2 SMNVEV (reference sequence). The CDR3 totals 14 residues. Trimming cost V 3 bases and J 3 bases, with 10 bases left between them. CDR3 sequence (DNA): TGTGCCAGCAGTTTTGGACGAGCGACAGATACGCAGTATTTT. Residues: CASSFGRATDTQYF.

This sequence joins TRBV9 and TRBJ2-1, with TRBD2 matching over 9 bases. With 4 bases clipped from V and 7 bases from J, the junction kept 9 bases outside the gene matches. Per germline, CDR1 SGDLS and CDR2 YYNGEE. The CDR3 is 15 residues long. This CDR3 is CASSLTGTSFNEQFF. In DNA form, the CDR3 reads TGTGCCAGCAGCCTAACCGGGACTAGCTTTAATGAGCAGTTCTTC.

This clonotype turned up a few times. The chain is built from TRBV6-5 and TRBJ1-6; D not resolved. The germline gives CDR1 MNHEY, CDR2 SVGAGI. The CDR3 is 12 residues long. V lost 6 bases and J 3 bases, leaving 3 bases between the germline ends. Here the CDR3 DNA reads TGTGCCAGCAGGCGCTATAATTCACCCCTCCACTTT. Its protein is CASRRYNSPLHF.

V usage is TRBV5-6 and J usage is TRBJ2-3, with 12 bases lining up with TRBD2. The CDR3 length is 18 residues. After removal of 4 bases from V and 5 bases from J, the junction contained 14 bases not matched to a gene. Germline values: CDR1 SGHDT, CDR2 YYEEEE. CDR3 coding DNA: TGTGCCAGCAGCCCCGAACCGCAACTAGCGGGAGGAGGAGATACGCAGTATTTT. This gives the protein CASSPEPQLAGGGDTQYF.

This clonotype was found a few times. The chain links TRBV12-3 or TRBV12-4 to TRBJ2-7, with D tentatively TRBD2 (5 bases). This CDR3 is 15 amino acids long. V lost 6 bases and J 7 bases, leaving 22 bases between the germline ends. CDR3 nucleotide sequence: TGTGCCAGCAGGCGCCGCACGACTACCTCGGGGGAGCAGTACTTC. It translates to CASRRRTTTSGEQYF.

This clonotype was observed a handful of times. The rearrangement links TRBV25-1 to TRBJ2-3, with D hard to call. The V and J ends lost 3 bases and 4 bases respectively, with 5 bases between them. There are 12 residues in the CDR3. Germline CDR1 reads MGHDK; CDR2 reads SYGVNS. The DNA of the CDR3 is TGTGCCAGCAGTGATGCGGCAGATACGCAGTATTTT. It yields the protein CASSDAADTQYF.

This clonotype was seen ten or more times. The gene calls are TRBV29-1 and TRBJ2-1, with D perhaps TRBD2 (6 bases). CDR1 is SQVTM and CDR2 is ANQGSEA in the germline V gene. The CDR3 loop spans 12 amino acids. CDR3 protein: CGGSSSYNEQFF. DNA for the CDR3: TGCGGGGGGTCCAGCTCCTACAATGAGCAGTTCTTC.

The chain employs TRBV5-5 and TRBJ1-5, with TRBD1 identical over 7 bases. V lost 2 bases, J lost 8 bases, and 10 bases stayed unmatched. Germline V CDR1 and CDR2: SGHKS, YYEKEE (reference sequence). The CDR3 length is 15 residues. In DNA form, the CDR3 reads TGTGCCAGCAGCTTATCCAGGGGGGCGGGGGAGCCCCAGCATTTT. This gives the protein CASSLSRGAGEPQHF.

The table lists this clonotype with many counts. The chain uses TRBV5-1 and TRBJ2-3; no definite D call. V was trimmed by 4 bases and J by 9 bases, leaving 15 bases between them. This CDR3 spans 13 amino acids. Germline CDR1 is SGHRS and CDR2 is YFSETQ. CDR3 in amino acids: CASSRTQDGTQYF. The CDR3 DNA reads TGCGCCAGCAGCCGCACACAAGACGGAACGCAGTATTTT.

CDR3: CSASPGAWGTEAFF. The DNA for the CDR3 is TGCAGTGCTAGCCCAGGGGCCTGGGGCACTGAAGCTTTCTTT. The chain has TRBV20-1 and TRBJ1-1; the D gene is possibly TRBD1 (6 bases). Germline assignment: CDR1 DFQATT and CDR2 SNEGSKA (reference sequence). V was pared by 3 bases and J by 4 bases, with 15 bases between. The CDR3 runs to 14 residues.

This clonotype was picked up a small number of times. The chain has TRBV6-2 or TRBV6-3 and TRBJ2-5; 10 bases fit TRBD2. Per germline, CDR1 MNHEY and CDR2 SVGEGT. Losses at the gene ends were 5 bases for V and 3 bases for J; bases not matched to a gene: 6. This CDR3 is 15 amino acids long. CDR3 sequence (DNA): TGTGCCAGCAGTAGAATTCTAGCGGGGGAAGAGACCCAGTACTTC. Translation gives CASSRILAGEETQYF.

V usage is TRBV3-1 and J usage is TRBJ2-7; D is undetermined. Trimming shortened V by 2 bases and J by 2 bases, and 13 bases separated the two germline ends. This CDR3 has 15 residues. Looked up from germline, CDR1 is LGHDT and CDR2 is YNNKEL (reference sequence). CDR3 protein: CASSQSAVPTYEQYF. As DNA, the CDR3 is TGTGCCAGCAGCCAAAGTGCGGTTCCAACCTACGAGCAGTACTTC.

This clonotype occurred a few times. The chain is built from TRBV6-1 and TRBJ1-2; the match to TRBD1 covers 9 bases. V was clipped by 5 bases and J by 3 bases; unmatched bases: 10. This CDR3 has 16 residues. Germline V CDR1 and CDR2: MNHNS, SASEGT. The CDR3 bases are TGTGCCAGCAGTCCGCGTCTGGGACAGGGTGACTATGGCTACACCTTC. Residues: CASSPRLGQGDYGYTF.

V gene TRBV5-1 combines with J gene TRBJ2-6, with D perhaps TRBD1 (6 bases). The CDR3 runs 16 residues. Germline CDR1 and CDR2: SGHRS and YFSETQ. The V gene lost 0 bases and the J gene lost 0 bases, with 7 bases spanning the gap. The CDR3 DNA is TGCGCCAGCAGCTTGGACAGGGACTCTGGGGCCAACGTCCTGACTTTC. This sequence encodes CASSLDRDSGANVLTF.